These 17 T cell receptor beta chains originate from one sample sequenced in a study of blood T cell repertoires in COVID-19. TCRdb keeps only in-frame clones here, not all; method: immunoSEQ multiplex PCR. This sample has more than 140,000 clones, with roughly 82% found just once. Material: peripheral blood. The receptors derive from a woman between 45 and 65 years old in a cohort sampled during active or convalescent COVID-19.

J is TRBJ1-1 and V is TRBV5-1; possible D gene TRBD1, 5 bases. The germline V gene encodes CDR1 SGHRS and CDR2 YFSETQ. The CDR3 has 14 amino acids. The V end lost 1 base, the J end lost 2 bases, and 9 bases lay between the germline ends. Here the CDR3 reads CASSLPGPNTEAFF. The CDR3, as DNA: TGCGCCAGCAGCTTGCCAGGGCCAAACACTGAAGCTTTCTTT. Supplemented by reference TRBV5-1 and TRBJ1-1, the full variable domain reads KAGVTQTPRYLIKTRGQQVTLSCSPISGHRSVSWYQQTPGQGLQFLFEYFSETQRNKGNFPGRFSGRQFSNSRSEMNVSTLELGDSALYLCASSLPGPNTEAFFGQGTRLTVV.

J is TRBJ1-6 and V is TRBV19, with a weak D call TRBD1 (5 bases). The germline gives CDR1 LNHDA, CDR2 SQIVND (reference sequence). This CDR3 spans 13 amino acids. V lost 7 bases, J lost 10 bases, and 14 bases lay in between. The CDR3 region is CASKSREESPLHF. The CDR3 DNA sequence: TGTGCCAGTAAGTCCAGGGAAGAGTCACCCCTCCACTTT.

The V call is TRBV19, the J call TRBJ1-3; 9 bases are shared with TRBD1. Trimming removed 5 bases from V and 2 bases from J; junction bases left unmatched: 7. Germline values: CDR1 LNHDA, CDR2 SQIVND (reference sequence). This CDR3 contains 16 residues. The CDR3 loop reads CASSDQQGAPGNTIYF. DNA for the CDR3: TGTGCCAGTAGTGACCAACAGGGGGCCCCTGGAAACACCATATATTTT.

This sequence joins TRBV10-1 and TRBJ2-2; D possibly corresponds to TRBD1 (6 bases). The germline V gene has CDR1 WNHNN and CDR2 SYGVQD (reference sequence). The V end was cut by 10 bases, the J end by 6 bases, with 12 bases between. This CDR3 comprises 12 residues. In DNA, the CDR3 is TGCGCCACCCAGGGGCGCCCCGGGGAGCTGTTTTTT. This codes for CATQGRPGELFF.

V and J are TRBV10-3 and TRBJ2-7; 7 bases line up with TRBD1. CDR1 is ENHRY, CDR2 SYGVKD, per germline. The CDR3 contains 12 residues. J gave up 5 bases and V 4 bases, and 2 bases lay outside the gene matches. CDR3 in amino acids: CAISGDSHEQYF. The CDR3 nucleotides are TGTGCCATCAGTGGGGACAGCCACGAGCAGTACTTC.

The rearrangement links TRBV3-1 (or the pseudogene TRBV3-2) to TRBJ1-2, with no clear D. V shed 0 bases and J shed 8 bases, with 13 bases lying between them. Germline lookup yields CDR1 LGHDT and CDR2 YNNKEL (reference sequence). The CDR3 runs to 14 residues. CDR3 protein: CASSQDEAGLGYTF. For the CDR3, the DNA is TGTGCCAGCAGCCAAGATGAGGCGGGTCTCGGCTACACCTTC.

The chain uses TRBV11-2 and TRBJ2-3, with 8 bases aligning to TRBD2. The CDR3 runs 17 residues. Germline V gives CDR1 SGHAT, CDR2 FQNNGV. Trimming cost V 4 bases and J 0 bases; bases outside gene matches: 9. CDR3 nucleotides: TGTGCCAGCAGCTCGAGGGACCCGGGGGGGAGCACAGATACGCAGTATTTT. Its protein is CASSSRDPGGSTDTQYF.

The chain recombines TRBV30 with TRBJ2-7; the D gene is possibly TRBD1 (5 bases). Germline loops: CDR1 GTSNPN, CDR2 SVGIG (reference sequence). The CDR3 is 14 amino acids. The V end lost 0 bases, the J end lost 11 bases, and 20 bases lay between the germline ends. CDR3 coding DNA: TGTGCCTGGAGTGTAGATGCAGGGTTGGGGTTGGAGTACTTC. Translating gives CAWSVDAGLGLEYF.

This clone was detected only once. The chain combines TRBV5-1 with TRBJ1-6; 8 nucleotides match TRBD1. CDR1 SGHRS and CDR2 YFSETQ come from the germline V gene. Unmatched junction bases numbered 5, after V lost 0 bases and J lost 9 bases. The CDR3 has 15 amino acids. This chain's CDR3 is CASSLATGGISPLHF. In DNA, the CDR3 is TGCGCCAGCAGCTTGGCTACAGGGGGTATTTCACCCCTCCACTTT.

In nucleotides, the CDR3 is TGTGCCAGTAGTTTAGCCGGGACAGCCAACTATGGCTACACCTTC. Amino acids: CASSLAGTANYGYTF. V and J are TRBV19 and TRBJ1-2, with 7 bases aligning to TRBD1. Unmatched junction bases numbered 8, after V lost 5 bases and J lost 2 bases. Germline V lookup: CDR1 LNHDA, CDR2 SQIVND (reference sequence). The CDR3 contains 15 residues.

A few counts support this clone. The chain recombines TRBV9 with TRBJ2-1; 9 bases fit TRBD2. The CDR3 runs 15 residues. CDR1 is SGDLS and CDR2 is YYNGEE in the germline V gene. The V gene end was trimmed by 3 bases and the J gene end by 5 bases; junction bases not matched to a gene: 6. CDR3 sequence reads: CASSASGGYHNEQFF. DNA for the CDR3: TGTGCCAGCAGCGCAAGCGGGGGGTACCACAATGAGCAGTTCTTC.

The chain recombines TRBV5-1 with TRBJ2-1, with D perhaps matching TRBD2 (5 bases). V lost 2 bases and J lost 9, with 15 bases in between. CDR1 is SGHRS, CDR2 YFSETQ, per germline. The CDR3 has 14 residues. The CDR3 reads CASSFQTSSLEQFF. CDR3 bases: TGCGCCAGCAGCTTCCAAACTAGTTCCCTTGAGCAGTTCTTC.

The count of this clone is one. This chain connects TRBV3-1 (or the pseudogene TRBV3-2) to TRBJ2-1; 8 nucleotides line up with TRBD1. Trimming removed 2 bases from V and 1 base from J; junction bases left unmatched: 4. Germline loops: CDR1 LGHDT, CDR2 YNNKEL (reference sequence). The CDR3 has 16 residues. The CDR3 loop reads CASSQNRDRSYNEQFF. CDR3 in DNA: TGTGCCAGCAGCCAAAACCGGGACAGGTCCTACAATGAGCAGTTCTTC.

The chain couples TRBV27 to TRBJ2-2; TRBD2 agrees at 8 bases. J gave up 5 bases and V 3 bases, and 5 bases lay outside the gene matches. CDR3 size: 15 residues. Germline CDR1 reads MNHEY; CDR2 reads SMNVEV (reference sequence). CDR3: CASSLSVAGTGELFF. CDR3 DNA: TGTGCCAGCAGTTTGTCGGTAGCGGGGACCGGGGAGCTGTTTTTT.

This clone was picked up one time. V is TRBV2 and J is TRBJ2-3, with TRBD2 as a possible D gene (5 bases). Per the germline V gene, CDR1 is SNHLY and CDR2 is FYNNEI. CDR3 length equals 15 residues. The V and J ends lost 4 bases and 0 bases respectively, with 11 bases between them. DNA for the CDR3: TGTGCCAGCAGTGTATCTAGCCCTAGCACAGATACGCAGTATTTT. Amino acid sequence: CASSVSSPSTDTQYF.

This chain links TRBV7-9 with TRBJ1-5; no clear D. This CDR3 comprises 13 residues. V dropped 3 bases and J dropped 8 bases, with 11 bases sitting between them. Per the germline V gene, CDR1 is SEHNR and CDR2 is FQNEAQ (reference sequence). This CDR3 reads CASSFESGKPQHF. CDR3 coding DNA: TGTGCCAGCAGCTTCGAAAGCGGGAAGCCCCAGCATTTT.

V is TRBV19 and J is TRBJ1-3, with 10 bases that match TRBD1. The CDR3 spans 16 residues. Losses at the gene ends were 8 bases for V and 1 base for J; bases not matched to a gene: 8. CDR1 is LNHDA and CDR2 is SQIVND in the germline V gene (reference sequence). CDR3 residues: CASRDRGVSSGNTIYF. The DNA of the CDR3 is TGTGCCAGTCGGGACAGGGGAGTTTCATCTGGAAACACCATATATTTT.